This TCR beta chain was sequenced during a study of blood T cell repertoires in COVID-19. Study in general: There were acute and convalescent COVID-19 samples, and they came from the United States, Italy and Spain. T cells, B-cell-depleted T cells, or PBMCs provided the cDNA or gDNA that served as material.

In the original analysis: From reference gene primer amplification, estimates of nucleated cell counts were derived. Libraries were prepared by immunoSEQ multiplex PCR; TCRdb keeps only in-frame clonotypes and omits some of them. Clone size and V and J calls were adopted from that table, with D and trimming inferred from the DNA. The table has some 120,000 clones, 80% to 90% seen once; the top ten hold roughly 3.6%. Germline-derived CDR1 and CDR2 are KGHSH and LQKENI. The length of the CDR3 is 14 residues. Trimming stripped 3 bases from V and 2 bases from J, with 9 bases between. The sequenced material came from peripheral blood. This sequence was found in a woman aged 55-70 years with acute or convalescent COVID-19. The chain has TRBV18 and TRBJ2-3, with D uncertain. The CDR3 spells CASSPTGLTDTQYF. CDR3 in DNA: TGTGCCAGCTCACCTACGGGTCTCACAGATACGCAGTATTTT.